A single sample is the source of the 30 T cell receptor beta chains below, sequenced in a study of identifying expanded T cells in peripheral blood. Measured with immunoSEQ multiplex PCR; TCRdb has only the in-frame clones, and not every one. The top ten clones hold approximately 3% of a sample with 95,000 to 150,000 clones, around 84% of them seen once. The sequencing input was blood. These TCRs come from a person aged 18-70 years in good health.

The rearrangement uses TRBV7-8 and TRBJ1-3; D is possibly TRBD1 (5 bases). The CDR3 contains 16 residues. V was clipped by 2 bases and J by 0 bases, with 11 bases between them. CDR1 is SGHVS and CDR2 is FQNEAQ in the germline V gene. The CDR3 sequence is CASSLQQGSSGNTIYF. The CDR3, as DNA: TGTGCCAGCAGCTTACAGCAGGGTTCCTCTGGAAACACCATATATTTT.

The count of this clone is one. The gene calls are TRBV5-1 and TRBJ2-1, with TRBD1 identical over 10 bases. Germline V gives CDR1 SGHRS, CDR2 YFSETQ. The J segment lost 8 bases and the V segment lost 6 bases, leaving 14 bases of the junction unmatched. The CDR3 length is 16 residues. This chain's CDR3 is CASTKPPGQGIDEQFF. CDR3 coding DNA: TGCGCCAGCACCAAACCCCCGGGACAGGGGATTGATGAGCAGTTCTTC.

The table lists this clone with a few counts. This CDR3 reads CASSLQGNEQYF. CDR3 in DNA: TGTGCCAGCAGCCTCCAGGGGAACGAGCAGTACTTC. The rearrangement uses TRBV16 and TRBJ2-7, with D tentatively TRBD1 (6 bases). This CDR3 region has 12 residues. CDR1 and CDR2 (germline): KGHSY, FQNENV. Trimming took off 4 bases at V and 5 bases at J, with 9 bases between the two ends.

This chain links TRBV28 with TRBJ1-1, with TRBD1 identical over 12 bases. This CDR3 spans 16 amino acids. The V segment lost 5 bases and the J segment 7 bases; nucleotides outside the gene matches: 11. The germline V gene encodes CDR1 MDHEN and CDR2 SYDVKM. The CDR3, as DNA: TGTGCCAGCAGTCCAACCGGGACAGGGGGCCTAGGTGAAGCTTTCTTT. It is translated as CASSPTGTGGLGEAFF.

About this clone: A much larger clone sits a single nucleotide away, making a read error possible. The V gene is TRBV5-1, the J gene TRBJ1-2; 8 bases align to TRBD1. The CDR3 is 14 residues long. Trimming removed 2 bases from V and 4 bases from J; junction bases left unmatched: 4. Germline CDR1 SGHRS, CDR2 YFSETQ. CDR3 residues: CASSLAGTGYGYTF. The CDR3, as DNA: TGCGCCAGCAGCTTAGCCGGGACAGGCTATGGCTACACCTTC.

J is TRBJ2-7 and V is TRBV4-3, with 7 bases fitting TRBD1. Per germline, CDR1 LGHNA and CDR2 YSLEER. J gave up 4 bases and V 3 bases, and 6 bases lay outside the gene matches. The CDR3 totals 14 residues. In DNA form, the CDR3 reads TGCGCCAGCAGCCAGGGCAGGGGGAATTACGAGCAGTACTTC. Its translation: CASSQGRGNYEQYF.

In its sample, this clone was seen a few times. The chain links TRBV27 to TRBJ1-2, with D maybe TRBD1 (5 bases). The germline V gene encodes CDR1 MNHEY and CDR2 SMNVEV (reference sequence). Trimming took off 6 bases at V and 8 bases at J, with 16 bases between the two ends. The CDR3 loop spans 13 amino acids. The CDR3 region has the DNA TGTGCCAGCAGCTCCGACAGCTATTGGGGCTACACCTTC. Protein sequence: CASSSDSYWGYTF.

The chain recombines TRBV2 with TRBJ1-1; TRBD1 matches 9 bases. The V gene's germline CDR1 is SNHLY and CDR2 FYNNEI. With V trimmed by 5 bases and J by 3 bases, 16 bases remained unmatched. The CDR3 is 18 residues long. CDR3 residues: CASSTPSQGADFHTEAFF. The CDR3 nucleotides read TGTGCCAGCAGTACCCCGTCACAGGGGGCGGATTTCCACACTGAAGCTTTCTTT.

V usage is TRBV7-2 and J usage is TRBJ2-2; 9 bases agree with TRBD1. Germline-derived CDR1 and CDR2 are SGHTA and FQGNSA. The CDR3 is made up of 15 amino acids. Trimming cost V 0 bases and J 4 bases; bases outside gene matches: 0. For the CDR3, the DNA is TGTGCCAGCAGCTTAGCACAGGGGGCCACCGGGGAGCTGTTTTTT. Protein sequence: CASSLAQGATGELFF.

V usage is TRBV5-4 and J usage is TRBJ2-7; 12 bases match TRBD2. This CDR3 spans 16 amino acids. The V segment lost 4 bases and the J segment 8 bases; nucleotides outside the gene matches: 13. Germline V lookup: CDR1 SGHNT, CDR2 YYREEE (reference sequence). In DNA, the CDR3 is TGTGCCAGCAGCGACCTAGCGGGGGGGCCGTTGGAGCAGCAGTACTTC. This translates into CASSDLAGGPLEQQYF.

The chain employs TRBV7-3 and TRBJ2-1; 7 positions match TRBD2. V was pared by 5 bases and J by 0 bases, with 7 bases of the junction left unmatched. The CDR3 is made up of 16 amino acids. Germline lookup yields CDR1 SGHTA and CDR2 FQGTGA. The DNA of the CDR3 is TGTGCCAGCAGCCCAGGACTAGTTAGCTCCTACAATGAGCAGTTCTTC. Translating gives CASSPGLVSSYNEQFF. Supplemented by reference TRBV7-3 and TRBJ2-1, the full variable domain reads GAGVSQTPSNKVTEKGKYVELRCDPISGHTALYWYRQSLGQGPEFLIYFQGTGAADDSGLPNDRFFAVRPEGSVSTLKIQRTERGDSAVYLCASSPGLVSSYNEQFFGPGTRLTVL.

The chain joins TRBV6-6 to TRBJ2-7; 9 nucleotides line up with TRBD1. The CDR3 runs to 16 residues. Germline CDR1 and CDR2: MNHNY and SVGAGI (reference sequence). V gave up 6 bases and J gave up 1 base; unmatched junction bases: 10. DNA of the CDR3: TGTGCCAGCAGCCTATTATCCGGGACAGGGTCCTACGAGCAGTACTTC. Its translation: CASSLLSGTGSYEQYF.

V is TRBV19 and J is TRBJ2-6, with no clear D. The CDR3 is 16 residues long. The V gene's germline CDR1 is LNHDA and CDR2 SQIVND (reference sequence). Trimming stripped 5 bases from V and 0 bases from J, with 11 bases between. The CDR3 region has the DNA TGTGCCAGTAGTCGTAAGGAAACCTCTGGGGCCAACGTCCTGACTTTC. Translated, it gives CASSRKETSGANVLTF.

As concerns this clone: A junction boundary mismatches the germline segment, possibly from a read error. The V and J genes are TRBV6-5 and TRBJ1-6; 7 positions agree with TRBD1. CDR3 length: 13 residues. The germline gives CDR1 MNHEY, CDR2 SVGAGI. CDR3 DNA sequence: TGTGCCAGCAGTTACTCCGAGGACAGGTCGTTCATTTTT. It encodes CASSYSEDRSFIF.

This clone was seen more than once but under ten times. This sequence joins TRBV7-8 and TRBJ1-6; 8 bases agree with TRBD1. The CDR3 consists of 14 residues. Germline lookup yields CDR1 SGHVS and CDR2 FQNEAQ. V dropped 6 bases and J dropped 10; count of bases not matched to a gene: 8. The CDR3 protein is CASSFGQGGSPLHF. The CDR3 DNA is TGTGCCAGCAGTTTTGGACAGGGAGGCTCACCCCTCCACTTT. Looking up the rest from reference TRBV7-8 and TRBJ1-6 gives the full variable domain: GAGVSQSPRYKVAKRGQDVALRCDPISGHVSLFWYQQALGQGPEFLTYFQNEAQLDKSGLPSDRFFAERPEGSVSTLKIQRTQQEDSAVYLCASSFGQGGSPLHFGNGTRLTVT.

Remarks on this clone: At the DNA level, this CDR3 is encoded by other sequences in the same sample as well. This chain joins TRBV25-1 and TRBJ1-2, with TRBD1 identical over 9 bases. The CDR3 has 15 residues. CDR1 is MGHDK and CDR2 is SYGVNS in the germline V gene. V gave up 6 bases and J gave up 8 bases; unmatched junction bases: 13. The CDR3 here is CASRRTGGAYYGYTF. CDR3 DNA: TGTGCCAGCAGGAGAACAGGGGGCGCTTATTACGGCTACACCTTC.

This chain uses TRBV10-3 with TRBJ2-7; TRBD1 might be the D (6 bases). This CDR3 region has 12 residues. The germline V and J ends were trimmed by 3 bases and 10 bases, with 13 bases remaining between them. Germline CDR1 and CDR2: ENHRY and SYGVKD. The CDR3 loop is CAISDSARGQYF. The CDR3 coding sequence is TGTGCCATCAGTGACTCAGCCAGGGGACAGTACTTC.

The V call is TRBV6-5, the J call TRBJ1-1; no definite D call. The CDR3 consists of 13 residues. Looked up from germline, CDR1 is MNHEY and CDR2 is SVGAGI. V shed 0 bases and J shed 4 bases, with 6 bases lying between them. In DNA form, the CDR3 reads TGTGCCAGCAGTTACTCCGGCAGCACTGAAGCTTTCTTT. Translation gives CASSYSGSTEAFF.

This chain connects TRBV15 to TRBJ1-1; 7 bases agree with TRBD1. The V gene's germline CDR1 is LNHNV and CDR2 YYDKDF (reference sequence). Trimming removed 5 bases from V and 1 base from J; junction bases left unmatched: 4. The CDR3 totals 14 residues. The DNA of the CDR3 is TGTGCCACCAGCTGGGGACAGCGGAACACTGAAGCTTTCTTT. Protein: CATSWGQRNTEAFF.

This clone was counted once. Here the CDR3 DNA reads TGTGCCAGCAGTTCAGGACAACTTAGGGACAGCTACGAGCAGTACTTC. Protein product: CASSSGQLRDSYEQYF. The gene calls are TRBV6-5 and TRBJ2-7, with 7 bases lining up with TRBD1. This CDR3 has 16 amino acids. The ends lost 4 bases at V and 3 bases at J; junction bases unmatched: 12. CDR1 and CDR2 from the germline V gene are MNHEY and SVGAGI.

This chain uses TRBV19 with TRBJ2-3; 10 nucleotides align to TRBD2. Germline V gene data show CDR1 as LNHDA and CDR2 as SQIVND (reference sequence). V dropped 4 bases and J dropped 5; count of bases not matched to a gene: 6. The CDR3 runs to 15 residues. In nucleotides, the CDR3 is TGTGCCAGTAGTACTAGCGGGGGCGGGATAGATACGCAGTATTTT. Its protein is CASSTSGGGIDTQYF. Using reference TRBV19 and TRBJ2-3 for the parts outside the CDR3, the full variable domain is DGGITQSPKYLFRKEGQNVTLSCEQNLNHDAMYWYRQDPGQGLRLIYYSQIVNDFQKGDIAEGYSVSREKKESFPLTVTSAQKNPTAFYLCASSTSGGGIDTQYFGPGTRLTVL.

The rearrangement uses TRBV30 and TRBJ1-3; D ambiguous. This CDR3 comprises 15 residues. The germline V gene encodes CDR1 GTSNPN and CDR2 SVGIG (reference sequence). V was pared by 2 bases and J by 2 bases, with 13 bases between. CDR3 residues: CAWSRSGVAGNTIYF. The DNA for the CDR3 is TGTGCCTGGAGTCGGTCGGGAGTGGCTGGAAACACCATATATTTT.

J is TRBJ1-1 and V is TRBV5-4; D remains ambiguous. The CDR3 runs 16 residues. Germline V gene sequence: CDR1 SGHNT, CDR2 YYREEE (reference sequence). V was shortened by 4 bases and J by 7 bases, with 23 bases between the two germline ends. The CDR3 sequence is CASSPKLKGPTGEAFF. The CDR3 DNA follows: TGTGCCAGCAGCCCGAAACTAAAAGGACCGACGGGTGAAGCTTTCTTT.

The chain combines TRBV2 with TRBJ1-3; 7 positions agree with TRBD1. Trimming took 6 bases from V and 0 from J; bases not matched to a gene: 5. Germline CDR1 and CDR2: SNHLY and FYNNEI. This CDR3 contains 15 residues. CDR3 protein: CASRTGSTSGNTIYF. The CDR3 coding sequence is TGTGCCAGCAGGACAGGGAGTACCTCTGGAAACACCATATATTTT.

The gene calls are TRBV20-1 and TRBJ1-1; no clear D gene. Germline V lookup: CDR1 DFQATT, CDR2 SNEGSKA (reference sequence). There are 11 residues in the CDR3. V lost 5 bases to trimming and J lost 6 bases, with 10 bases between them. The CDR3 spells CSAPRRSEAFF. CDR3 bases: TGCAGTGCTCCGAGGAGGTCTGAAGCTTTCTTT.

In its sample, this clone was seen a few times. CDR3 sequence (DNA): TGTGCCAGCTCCAACTGGGAGTATTCACCCCTCCACTTT. This encodes CASSNWEYSPLHF. V usage is TRBV5-6 and J usage is TRBJ1-6; D is undetermined. Trimming stripped 7 bases from V and 8 bases from J, with 13 bases between. Germline V CDR1 and CDR2: SGHDT, YYEEEE. The CDR3 runs to 13 residues.

This rearrangement joins TRBV21-1 to TRBJ1-5; TRBD1, as called in the table, went unchecked against the DNA. TRBV21-1 is marked as a pseudogene. This CDR3 has 14 amino acids. CDR3 in amino acids: CASSRGQRNQPQHF. Written as DNA, the CDR3 is TGTGCCAGCAGCAGGGGACAGCGCAATCAGCCCCAGCATTTT.

The chain combines TRBV4-3 with TRBJ1-1; D unresolved. Germline CDR1 reads LGHNA; CDR2 reads YSLEER. Between the trimmed V and J ends, which lost 1 base and 6 bases, there was a span of 15 bases. This CDR3 spans 15 amino acids. DNA for the CDR3: TGCGCCAGCAGCCAAGTAAGATTCCTGACTGCTGAAGCTTTCTTT. Translated, it gives CASSQVRFLTAEAFF.

J is TRBJ2-7 and V is TRBV11-3; tentative D call: TRBD2 (6 bases). The CDR3 is made up of 15 amino acids. V dropped 4 bases and J dropped 2 bases, with 15 bases sitting between them. The germline CDR1 and CDR2 sequences are SGHNT and YENEEA. CDR3 nucleotides: TGTGCCAGCAGCTCCCGGGGGATAGCAACCTACGAGCAGTACTTC. It yields the protein CASSSRGIATYEQYF.

In its sample, this clone was seen once. The chain recombines TRBV18 with TRBJ1-5; no clear D gene. The CDR3 sequence is 14 residues long. Germline V gives CDR1 KGHSH, CDR2 LQKENI. The V gene lost 2 bases and the J gene lost 5 bases, with 10 bases spanning the gap. The CDR3: CASSPNGLHQPQHF. The CDR3 DNA reads TGTGCCAGCTCACCAAATGGGTTGCATCAGCCCCAGCATTTT.